The rows below give T cell receptor beta chains drawn from one sample of a study of T cell clones after liver transplantation. Profiled with immunoSEQ multiplex PCR; TCRdb holds only in-frame clones, not every one. The table has around 100,000 clones, about 88% seen once; the top ten hold about 2.8%. The sequencing used CD4+ T cells from blood, collected around 44 months after liver transplant. Source of these receptors: a human patient who received a liver transplant. The graft donor may have given rise to some T cells. Both conserved end residues are part of each CDR3. The D gene is left open where the match is weak.

d_gene,v_gene,j_gene,CDR3aa,CDR3nt
.,TRBV7-3,TRBJ2-4,CASSLGSGLDKNIQYF,TGTGCCAGCAGCTTAGGTTCCGGGCTAGACAAAAACATTCAGTACTTC
.,TRBV7-2,TRBJ1-1,CASSPLGLAFF,TGTGCCAGCAGCCCCCTCGGGTTAGCTTTCTTT
.,TRBV18,TRBJ1-1,CASSRGTPVTEAFF,TGTGCCAGCTCACGAGGGACACCAGTCACTGAAGCTTTCTTT
.,TRBV25-1,TRBJ2-7,CASSAPWGVGQYF,TGTGCCAGCAGTGCGCCCTGGGGGGTAGGGCAGTACTTC
TRBD1,TRBV9,TRBJ2-1,CASSGSQGYNEQFF,TGTGCCAGCAGCGGCTCACAGGGGTACAATGAGCAGTTCTTC
TRBD1,TRBV11-3,TRBJ2-3,CASASGTGGTDTQYF,TGTGCCAGCGCTTCCGGGACAGGGGGCACAGATACGCAGTATTTT
.,TRBV9,TRBJ1-2,CASSETLLRRGYTF,TGTGCCAGCAGCGAGACCCTACTACGGCGCGGCTACACCTTC
.,TRBV7-3,TRBJ2-1,CASSSRGGYEQFF,TGTGCCAGCAGCTCCAGGGGGGGTTATGAGCAGTTCTTC
.,TRBV19,TRBJ1-5,CASSMGRKDQPQHF,TGTGCCAGTAGTATGGGGAGAAAGGATCAGCCCCAGCATTTT
.,TRBV7-2,TRBJ1-3,CASSSHRDSSGNTIYF,TGTGCCAGCAGCTCACATAGAGATAGCTCTGGAAACACCATATATTTT